Sequencing of this TCR beta chain was carried out in a study of PD-L1 blockade in urothelial cancer. As for the study in general: Patients with male sex and bladder-origin urothelial cancer accounted for twenty-five of 29 enrolled. Blood underwent analysis 3 weeks (second dose) and 6 weeks after treatment began. The patients had undergone anywhere from 0 to 3 prior chemotherapy regimens.

The sample's time point: pretreatment peripheral blood. Repertoires were generated with immunoSEQ multiplex PCR, while TCRdb's copy carries only in-frame clones and drops some. The sample lists about 74,000 clones, roughly 90% occurring once. The CDR3 is made up of 15 amino acids. Germline V lookup: CDR1 MGHRA, CDR2 YSYEKL. J gave up 3 bases and V 4 bases, and 8 bases lay outside the gene matches. This TCR came from a man aged 70 or older with urothelial cancer. Sequencing was performed on PBMCs, taken around atezolizumab (anti-PD-L1) treatment. The chain recombines TRBV4-1 with TRBJ2-5; 7 bases line up with TRBD2. The CDR3 loop reads CASSLIGRAKETQYF. The CDR3 DNA reads as TGCGCCAGCAGCCTTATTGGGAGGGCCAAAGAGACCCAGTACTTC.